This entry concerns a single T cell receptor beta chain. Its cognate antigen is unknown. Libraries were prepared by immunoSEQ multiplex PCR; TCRdb keeps only in-frame clonotypes and omits some of them. The sample records about 2 million clones, over 85% being singletons. This sample was taken from a study of shared clonotypes between healthy human individuals. Study-wide results and limits: The authors expected sequencing depth to affect clonotype sharing among donors.

CD45RO-negative cells were positively selected for CCR7, leaving out terminally differentiated effector memory CD45RA+ cells. The CDR3 is 17 amino acids. Between the trimmed V and J ends, which lost 0 bases and 0 bases, there was a span of 12 bases. From germline, CDR1 is MGHRA and CDR2 YSYEKL. This TCR was sampled from a man between 18 and 29 years old in good health. Material for sequencing was naive CD8+ T cells sorted from blood. The gene calls are TRBV4-1 and TRBJ1-3; a weak D match, TRBD1 (5 bases). The CDR3 bases are TGCGCCAGCAGCCAAGAAAAGTCGGGGACCTCTGGAAACACCATATATTTT. Translated: CASSQEKSGTSGNTIYF.